These 16 T cell receptor beta chains were sequenced from one sample in a study of OX40 agonist ivuxolimab in advanced cancers. Only in-frame clones appear in the TCRdb table, and some are missing; sequencing was by immunoSEQ multiplex PCR. This table holds 40,000 or so clones, around 89% found once. The sample here was CD4+ or CD8+ T cells sorted from blood, taken in a trial of the OX40 agonist ivuxolimab. The receptors stem from an adult with an advanced solid tumor such as melanoma, head and neck, liver or kidney cancer.

The chain has TRBV29-1 and TRBJ1-5, with a weak D call TRBD1 (5 bases). CDR3 size: 12 residues. Trimming shortened V by 3 bases and J by 11 bases, and 14 bases separated the two germline ends. From germline, CDR1 is SQVTM and CDR2 ANQGSEA. The DNA of the CDR3 is TGCAGCGTTGATGGGGGGAGCGGGGCCCAGCATTTT. Amino acids: CSVDGGSGAQHF.

The chain uses TRBV7-8 and TRBJ1-4; D is perhaps TRBD1 (6 bases). Germline V gives CDR1 SGHVS, CDR2 FQNEAQ. CDR3 length: 13 amino acids. V shed 5 bases and J shed 7 bases, with 11 bases lying between them. The CDR3 loop reads CASSATQGEKLFF. The CDR3 DNA reads as TGTGCCAGCAGCGCGACACAGGGTGAAAAACTGTTTTTT.

This rearrangement joins TRBV5-6 to TRBJ2-6; D unresolved. Germline lookup yields CDR1 SGHDT and CDR2 YYEEEE. The CDR3 runs to 15 residues. The ends were cut back, 2 bases at V and 0 bases at J, with 6 bases in the middle. The CDR3 DNA is TGTGCCAGCAGCTTCAGATCCTCTGGGGCCAACGTCCTGACTTTC. Residues: CASSFRSSGANVLTF.

This sequence joins TRBV6-1 and TRBJ2-3; 8 bases align to TRBD2. Germline V gene data show CDR1 as MNHNS and CDR2 as SASEGT. J lost 5 bases, V lost 4 bases, and 8 bases had no gene match. This CDR3 is built from 15 residues. The CDR3 sequence is CASSVTAGGRDTQYF. In DNA form, the CDR3 reads TGTGCCAGCAGTGTAACGGCGGGGGGCCGAGATACGCAGTATTTT.

This chain uses TRBV6-1 with TRBJ1-5; 7 bases fit TRBD1. The CDR3 is made up of 14 amino acids. Germline CDR1 MNHNS, CDR2 SASEGT. The J segment lost 0 bases and the V segment lost 11 bases, leaving 7 bases of the junction unmatched. CDR3 sequence (DNA): TGTGCCGGACAGGACAGAGATAGCAATCAGCCCCAGCATTTT. It yields the protein CAGQDRDSNQPQHF.

The chain joins TRBV6-5 to TRBJ1-1, with D perhaps TRBD1 (5 bases). Looked up from germline, CDR1 is MNHEY and CDR2 is SVGAGI. Trimming pared 5 bases from V and 3 bases from J, leaving 7 bases between. This CDR3 spans 12 amino acids. The CDR3 DNA follows: TGTGCCAGCAGTCCCAGGGACACTGAAGCTTTCTTT. Translation: CASSPRDTEAFF.

The chain recombines TRBV7-2 with TRBJ1-2; 9 positions agree with TRBD1. The germline V gene has CDR1 SGHTA and CDR2 FQGNSA. The CDR3 extends over 15 amino acids. V shed 5 bases, J shed 6 bases, and the junction held 10 bases outside the gene matches. CDR3 DNA sequence: TGTGCCAGCAGCCTGGGACAGGGAGACCCTGATGGCTACACCTTC. Translation: CASSLGQGDPDGYTF.

The chain couples TRBV19 to TRBJ1-5; perhaps TRBD1 as D (5 bases). The CDR3 loop spans 15 amino acids. Trimming cost V 2 bases and J 3 bases, with 11 bases left between them. From germline, CDR1 is LNHDA and CDR2 SQIVND (reference sequence). Written as DNA, the CDR3 is TGTGCCAGTAGTATAAACGACAGAAACAATCAGCCCCAGCATTTT. Its translation: CASSINDRNNQPQHF.

This clone has a single count. The chain uses TRBV7-9 and TRBJ2-7; D is unresolved. The CDR3 runs to 16 residues. Trimming removed 4 bases from V and 2 bases from J, with 18 bases in between. The V gene's germline CDR1 is SEHNR and CDR2 FQNEAQ (reference sequence). The CDR3 protein is CASSSPKTKGTYEQYF. CDR3 DNA sequence: TGTGCCAGCAGCTCCCCCAAAACTAAGGGTACCTACGAGCAGTACTTC.

This clone was found a few times. The chain recombines TRBV7-9 with TRBJ1-6; weak D call: TRBD1 (5 bases). Deletions cut 5 bases from V and 7 bases from J, with 9 bases between. The CDR3 covers 13 residues. CDR1 is SEHNR, CDR2 FQNEAQ, per germline (reference sequence). The CDR3 DNA follows: TGTGCCAGCAGCCAGGACATGAATTCACCCCTCCACTTT. Translated, it gives CASSQDMNSPLHF.

The chain couples TRBV28 to TRBJ1-3; no firm D call. The CDR3 is made up of 14 amino acids. Trimming pared 6 bases from V and 1 base from J, leaving 10 bases between. CDR1 MDHEN and CDR2 SYDVKM come from the germline V gene. CDR3 loop: CASRESGSGNTIYF. The DNA for the CDR3 is TGTGCCAGCAGGGAGTCTGGATCTGGAAACACCATATATTTT.

This chain connects TRBV9 to TRBJ1-2; D is undetermined. Germline values: CDR1 SGDLS, CDR2 YYNGEE. The CDR3 length is 18 residues. Trimming shortened V by 2 bases and J by 0 bases, and 20 bases separated the two germline ends. The DNA of the CDR3 is TGTGCCAGCAGCGTGTCACAAACAACGGCCGGGGCTAACTATGGCTACACCTTC. Translated: CASSVSQTTAGANYGYTF.

This clone was detected only once. This sequence joins TRBV15 and TRBJ2-7; a weak D match, TRBD1 (5 bases). Deletions cut 0 bases from V and 0 bases from J, with 15 bases between. Germline CDR1 LNHNV, CDR2 YYDKDF (reference sequence). This CDR3 comprises 17 residues. The DNA of the CDR3 is TGTGCCACCAGCAGAGACTTTCGAGCAGGGAACTCCTACGAGCAGTACTTC. It translates to CATSRDFRAGNSYEQYF.

The rearrangement links TRBV21-1 to TRBJ2-7. TRBV21-1 corresponds to a pseudogene. This CDR3 is 15 amino acids long. CDR3 DNA: TGTGCCAGCAGCACCACTCCCCCCGGGCCCTACGAGCAGTACTTC. Translated, it gives CASSTTPPGPYEQYF.

A word on this clone: The limits of the CDR3 on the DNA are not certain, so only TCRdb's listed CDR3 is given. V usage is TRBV7-3 and J usage is TRBJ2-3; the D call in the table, TRBD1, was not verified against the DNA. The CDR3 is 16 amino acids in total, end residues counted. Per germline, CDR1 SGHTA and CDR2 FQGTGA. The CDR3 reads CASSFGQGGSTDTQYF.

The chain carries TRBV7-3 and TRBJ2-2, with 7 bases lining up with TRBD1. V dropped 1 base and J dropped 1; count of bases not matched to a gene: 9. This CDR3 comprises 18 residues. Germline lookup yields CDR1 SGHTA and CDR2 FQGTGA. In DNA, the CDR3 is TGTGCCAGCAGCTTAAATGGGTGGGGACAGCTGAACACCGGGGAGCTGTTTTTT. Translated: CASSLNGWGQLNTGELFF.